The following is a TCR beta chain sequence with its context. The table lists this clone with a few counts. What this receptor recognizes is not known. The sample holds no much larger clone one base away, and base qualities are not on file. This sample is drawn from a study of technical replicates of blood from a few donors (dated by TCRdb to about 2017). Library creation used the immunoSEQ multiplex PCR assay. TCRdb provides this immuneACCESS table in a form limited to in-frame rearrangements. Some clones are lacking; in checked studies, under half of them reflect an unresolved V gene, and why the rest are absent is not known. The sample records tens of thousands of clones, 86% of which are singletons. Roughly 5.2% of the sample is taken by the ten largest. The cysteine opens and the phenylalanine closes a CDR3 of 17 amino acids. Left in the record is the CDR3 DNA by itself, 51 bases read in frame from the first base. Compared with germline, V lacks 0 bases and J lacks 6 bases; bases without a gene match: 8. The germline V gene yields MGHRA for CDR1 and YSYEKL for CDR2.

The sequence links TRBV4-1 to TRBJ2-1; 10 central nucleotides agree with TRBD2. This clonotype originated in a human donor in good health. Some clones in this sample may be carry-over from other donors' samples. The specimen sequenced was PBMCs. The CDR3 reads CASSQDPSGSLSNEQFF. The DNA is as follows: TGCGCCAGCAGCCAAGATCCTAGCGGGAGTTTGTCCAATGAGCAGTTCTTC.